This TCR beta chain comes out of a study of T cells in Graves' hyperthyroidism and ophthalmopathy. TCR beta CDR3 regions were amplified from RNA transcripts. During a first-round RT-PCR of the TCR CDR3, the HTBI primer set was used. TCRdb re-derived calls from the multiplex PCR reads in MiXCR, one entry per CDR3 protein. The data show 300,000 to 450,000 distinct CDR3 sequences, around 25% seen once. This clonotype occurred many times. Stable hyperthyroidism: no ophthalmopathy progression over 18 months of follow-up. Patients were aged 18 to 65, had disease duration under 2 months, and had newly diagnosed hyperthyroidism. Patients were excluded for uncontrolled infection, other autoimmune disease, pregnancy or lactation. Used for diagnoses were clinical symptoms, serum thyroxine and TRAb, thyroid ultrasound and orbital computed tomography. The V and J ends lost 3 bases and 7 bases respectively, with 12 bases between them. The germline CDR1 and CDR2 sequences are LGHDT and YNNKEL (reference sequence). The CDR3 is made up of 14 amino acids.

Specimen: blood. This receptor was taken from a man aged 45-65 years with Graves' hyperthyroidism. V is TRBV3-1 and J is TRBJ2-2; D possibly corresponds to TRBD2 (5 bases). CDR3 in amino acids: CASSQRARGGELFF. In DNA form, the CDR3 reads TGTGCCAGCAGCCAGCGAGCCCGGGGCGGGGAGCTGTTTTTT. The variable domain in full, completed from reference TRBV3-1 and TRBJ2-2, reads DTAVSQTPKYLVTQMGNDKSIKCEQNLGHDTMYWYKQDSKKFLKIMFSYNNKELIINETVPNRFSPKSPDKAHLNLHINSLELGDSAVYFCASSQRARGGELFFGEGSRLTVL.